The 17 T cell receptor beta chains in this list originate from one sample, sequenced in a study of persistence of HIV-infected CD4 T cells. The libraries were made with immunoSEQ version 4 in survey mode. Sequenced by immunoSEQ multiplex PCR; TCRdb stores in-frame clones only, minus some. This table has approximately 45,000 clones, about 88% appearing once. These receptors' antigens are unknown. Cells were stimulated nonspecifically with anti-CD3/anti-CD28 magnetic beads. Responding CD4+ T cells were sorted by upregulation of both CD40 ligand and CD69. The specimen comprised CD4+ T cells sorted from PBMCs after approximately 20-hour stimulation, sampled from a patient who received antiretroviral therapy. These receptors all come from an adult woman with HIV who was CMV-seropositive.

The chain has TRBV6-4 and TRBJ1-1; D is possibly TRBD1 (6 bases). V lost 6 bases, J lost 6 bases, and 14 bases lay in between. Germline CDR1 MRHNA, CDR2 SNTAGT. The CDR3 loop spans 13 amino acids. The chain's CDR3 is CASRKTGIAEAFF. CDR3 bases: TGTGCCAGCAGAAAGACAGGAATCGCTGAAGCTTTCTTT.

The rearrangement links TRBV3-1 (or the pseudogene TRBV3-2) to TRBJ1-6; D gene ambiguous. Germline V CDR1 and CDR2: LGHDT, YNNKEL (reference sequence). The CDR3 spans 13 residues. Trimming took off 4 bases at V and 6 bases at J, with 7 bases between the two ends. In nucleotides, the CDR3 is TGTGCCAGCAGCCCTCGGTTTAATTCACCCCTCCACTTT. Amino acid sequence: CASSPRFNSPLHF.

The V and J genes are TRBV10-2 and TRBJ2-2, with D possibly called TRBD1 or TRBD2 (5 bases each). The CDR3 runs to 15 residues. CDR1 is WSHSY and CDR2 is SAAADI in the germline V gene. V dropped 7 bases and J dropped 0 bases, with 12 bases sitting between them. In DNA, the CDR3 is TGCGCCAGCATAGAGGGCAGGGCGAACACCGGGGAGCTGTTTTTT. Amino acid sequence: CASIEGRANTGELFF.

V is TRBV29-1 and J is TRBJ1-3; 7 bases align to TRBD1. J lost 0 bases, V lost 6 bases, and 5 bases had no gene match. Germline CDR1 SQVTM, CDR2 ANQGSEA. The CDR3 runs 14 residues. This CDR3 reads CSVEQGFSGNTIYF. The CDR3 region has the DNA TGCAGCGTGGAACAGGGGTTCTCTGGAAACACCATATATTTT.

This clone was seen a few times. This chain connects TRBV24-1 to TRBJ2-4; 10 bases agree with TRBD1. Germline V gene lookup returns CDR1 KGHDR and CDR2 SFDVKD. V trimming: 3 bases; J trimming: 1 base; junction bases outside the gene matches: 2. The CDR3 is 16 amino acids. The CDR3 DNA is TGTGCCACCAGTGATGACAGGGGGCCGGCCAAAAACATTCAGTACTTC. Protein sequence: CATSDDRGPAKNIQYF.

The chain employs TRBV3-1 (or the pseudogene TRBV3-2) and TRBJ2-3; 7 bases align to TRBD2. The CDR3 totals 16 residues. The V segment lost 4 bases and the J segment 3 bases; nucleotides outside the gene matches: 10. Looked up from germline, CDR1 is LGHDT and CDR2 is YNNKEL (reference sequence). The chain's CDR3 is CASSPARLAGTDTQYF. The DNA of the CDR3 is TGTGCCAGCAGCCCCGCCCGACTAGCTGGAACAGATACGCAGTATTTT.

The genes are TRBV18 and TRBJ2-6; 8 bases agree with TRBD1. CDR1 KGHSH and CDR2 LQKENI come from the germline V gene. V shed 5 bases and J 0 bases; nucleotides not matched to a gene: 6. The CDR3 length is 17 residues. The CDR3 reads CASSAKTGASGANVLTF. The DNA for the CDR3 is TGTGCCAGCTCAGCAAAGACAGGGGCCTCTGGGGCCAACGTCCTGACTTTC. The full variable domain, completed using reference TRBV18 and TRBJ2-6, is NAGVMQNPRHLVRRRGQEARLRCSPMKGHSHVYWYRQLPEEGLKFMVYLQKENIIDESGMPKERFSAEFPKEGPSILRIQQVVRGDSAAYFCASSAKTGASGANVLTFGAGSRLTVL.

This chain connects TRBV30 to TRBJ1-1; 7 bases agree with TRBD1. Germline V gene data show CDR1 as GTSNPN and CDR2 as SVGIG (reference sequence). CDR3 length: 13 residues. Unmatched junction bases numbered 4, after V lost 0 bases and J lost 6 bases. The CDR3 reads CAWSVQGIAEAFF. The CDR3 bases are TGTGCCTGGAGTGTACAGGGGATCGCTGAAGCTTTCTTT.

This chain uses TRBV5-5 with TRBJ1-5; D gene uncertain. The CDR3 extends over 13 amino acids. Trimming removed 5 bases at V and 7 bases at J, with 13 bases between. The germline CDR1 and CDR2 sequences are SGHKS and YYEKEE (reference sequence). In DNA, the CDR3 is TGTGCCAGCAGACAGATGCCGCAGCAGCCCCAGCATTTT. It translates to CASRQMPQQPQHF.

V gene TRBV6-1 combines with J gene TRBJ1-1, with 8 bases fitting TRBD1. The trim removed 4 bases at V and 1 base at J, leaving 8 bases unmatched. CDR1 is MNHNS, CDR2 SASEGT, per germline. The length of the CDR3 is 16 residues. CDR3 sequence reads: CASSAGQGIKNTEAFF. The CDR3 DNA sequence: TGTGCCAGCAGTGCCGGACAGGGTATAAAGAACACTGAAGCTTTCTTT.

The chain links TRBV5-6 to TRBJ2-7, with 9 bases identical to TRBD1. The CDR3 totals 15 residues. From germline, CDR1 is SGHDT and CDR2 YYEEEE. With 3 bases clipped from V and 3 bases from J, the junction kept 7 bases outside the gene matches. CDR3 residues: CASSWSGTGNYEQYV. In nucleotides, the CDR3 is TGTGCCAGCAGCTGGTCCGGGACAGGGAACTACGAGCAGTACGTC.

The chain joins TRBV5-1 to TRBJ1-2; 7 bases are a match to TRBD1. The ends lost 0 bases at V and 5 bases at J; junction bases unmatched: 1. This CDR3 has 13 amino acids. Germline values: CDR1 SGHRS, CDR2 YFSETQ. The chain's CDR3 is CASSLEGAYGYTF. In DNA, the CDR3 is TGCGCCAGCAGCTTGGAGGGGGCGTATGGCTACACCTTC.

The rearrangement uses TRBV18 and TRBJ1-6, with D possibly matching TRBD1 (5 bases). The CDR3 length is 16 residues. Trimming left V 6 bases short and J 10 bases short, with 22 bases between. The germline V gene encodes CDR1 KGHSH and CDR2 LQKENI. CDR3 residues: CASSLSHRDLGSPLHF. In DNA form, the CDR3 reads TGTGCCAGCTCCCTTTCTCACCGGGACCTCGGGTCACCCCTCCACTTT.

The chain is built from TRBV10-2 and TRBJ2-3; TRBD1 is a possible D gene (5 bases). With 6 bases removed from V and 2 bases from J, the gap between germline ends came to 12 bases. Germline loops: CDR1 WSHSY, CDR2 SAAADI. The CDR3 has 14 amino acids. CDR3 loop: CASSPTATTDTQYF. In nucleotides, the CDR3 is TGCGCCAGCAGCCCGACAGCTACCACAGATACGCAGTATTTT.

CDR3 sequence (DNA): TGTGCCAGCAGTGAAGCAGCGGGGCGGACTGGCTACACCTTC. It yields the protein CASSEAAGRTGYTF. This rearrangement joins TRBV6-1 to TRBJ1-2; possibly TRBD1 for D (5 bases). The CDR3 runs to 14 residues. V was trimmed by 0 bases and J by 7 bases, leaving 12 bases between them. Per the germline V gene, CDR1 is MNHNS and CDR2 is SASEGT.

The chain is built from TRBV12-3 or TRBV12-4 and TRBJ1-2; 8 nucleotides agree with TRBD1. The CDR3 is 13 residues long. V lost 4 bases, J lost 7 bases, and 5 bases stayed unmatched. The CDR3 loop is CASSYQGAGGYTF. DNA for the CDR3: TGTGCCAGCAGTTACCAGGGGGCCGGTGGCTACACCTTC.

V and J are TRBV6-5 and TRBJ1-3, with a tentative D call TRBD1 (5 bases). CDR1 and CDR2 from the germline V gene are MNHEY and SVGAGI. The CDR3 totals 14 residues. Trimming removed 7 bases from V and 2 bases from J, with 12 bases in between. The CDR3 DNA is TGTGCCAGCACTCACCGGGGGGCTGGAAACACCATATATTTT. It encodes CASTHRGAGNTIYF.